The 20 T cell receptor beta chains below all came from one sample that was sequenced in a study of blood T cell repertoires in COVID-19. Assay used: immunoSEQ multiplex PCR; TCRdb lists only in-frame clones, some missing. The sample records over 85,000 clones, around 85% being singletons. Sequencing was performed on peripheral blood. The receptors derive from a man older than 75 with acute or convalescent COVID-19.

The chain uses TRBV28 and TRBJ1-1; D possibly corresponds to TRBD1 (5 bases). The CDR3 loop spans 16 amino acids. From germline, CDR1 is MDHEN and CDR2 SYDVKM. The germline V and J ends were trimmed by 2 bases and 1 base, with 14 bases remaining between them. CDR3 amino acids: CASSLRAGGRNTEAFF. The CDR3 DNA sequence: TGTGCCAGCAGTTTAAGGGCGGGGGGGAGGAACACTGAAGCTTTCTTT.

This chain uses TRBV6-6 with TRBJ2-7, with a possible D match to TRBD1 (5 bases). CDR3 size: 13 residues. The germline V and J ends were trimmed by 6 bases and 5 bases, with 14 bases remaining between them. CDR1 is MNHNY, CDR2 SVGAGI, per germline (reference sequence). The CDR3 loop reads CASRLTGAHEQYF. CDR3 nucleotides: TGTGCCAGCAGACTGACTGGGGCCCACGAGCAGTACTTC.

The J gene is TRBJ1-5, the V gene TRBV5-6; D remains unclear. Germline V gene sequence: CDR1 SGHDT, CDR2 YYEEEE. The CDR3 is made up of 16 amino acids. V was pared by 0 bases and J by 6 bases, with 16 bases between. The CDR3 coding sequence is TGTGCCAGCAGCTTGGCCCCAGCCGGCGGCAGTCAGCCCCAGCATTTT. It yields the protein CASSLAPAGGSQPQHF.

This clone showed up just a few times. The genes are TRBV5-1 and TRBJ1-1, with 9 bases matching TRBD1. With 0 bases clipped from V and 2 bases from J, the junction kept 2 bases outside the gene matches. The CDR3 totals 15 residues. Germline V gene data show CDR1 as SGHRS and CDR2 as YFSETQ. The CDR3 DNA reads TGCGCCAGCAGCTTGGGACAGGGGGTAAACACTGAAGCTTTCTTT. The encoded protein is CASSLGQGVNTEAFF.

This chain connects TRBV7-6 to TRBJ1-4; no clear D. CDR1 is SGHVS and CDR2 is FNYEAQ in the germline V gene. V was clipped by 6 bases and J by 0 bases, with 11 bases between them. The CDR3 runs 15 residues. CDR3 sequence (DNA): TGTGCCAGCAGTTCAGGAACCGCAACTAATGAAAAACTGTTTTTT. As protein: CASSSGTATNEKLFF.

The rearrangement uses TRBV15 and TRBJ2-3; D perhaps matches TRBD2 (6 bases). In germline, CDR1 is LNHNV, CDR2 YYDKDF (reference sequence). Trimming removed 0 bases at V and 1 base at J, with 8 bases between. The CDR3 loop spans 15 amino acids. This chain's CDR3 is CATSRDGGGTDTQYF. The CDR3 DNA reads TGTGCCACCAGCAGAGACGGGGGAGGCACAGATACGCAGTATTTT.

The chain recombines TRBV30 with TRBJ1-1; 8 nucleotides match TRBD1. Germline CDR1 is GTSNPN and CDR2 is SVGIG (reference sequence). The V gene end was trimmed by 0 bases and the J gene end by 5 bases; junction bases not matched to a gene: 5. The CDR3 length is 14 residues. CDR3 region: CAWSVDRGGTEAFF. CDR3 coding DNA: TGTGCCTGGAGTGTAGACAGGGGAGGAACTGAAGCTTTCTTT.

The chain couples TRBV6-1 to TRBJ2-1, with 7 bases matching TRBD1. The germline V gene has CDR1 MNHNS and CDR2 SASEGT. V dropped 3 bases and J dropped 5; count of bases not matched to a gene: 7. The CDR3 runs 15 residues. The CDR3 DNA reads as TGTGCCAGCAGTGAGAGGGCAGGGGGTAACAATGAGCAGTTCTTC. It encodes CASSERAGGNNEQFF.

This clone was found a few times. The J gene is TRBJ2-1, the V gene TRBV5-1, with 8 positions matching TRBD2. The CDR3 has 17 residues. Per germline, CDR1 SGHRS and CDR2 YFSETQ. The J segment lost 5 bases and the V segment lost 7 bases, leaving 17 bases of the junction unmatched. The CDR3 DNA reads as TGCGCCAGCGGTGAGCGGGAGTTTGAGAAGGGCCACAATGAGCAGTTCTTC. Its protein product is CASGEREFEKGHNEQFF.

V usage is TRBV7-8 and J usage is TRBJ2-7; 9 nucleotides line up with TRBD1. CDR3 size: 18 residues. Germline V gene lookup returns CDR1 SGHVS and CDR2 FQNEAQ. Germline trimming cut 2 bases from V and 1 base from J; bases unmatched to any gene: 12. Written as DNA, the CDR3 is TGTGCCAGCAGCTTAATTGGGACAGGGTCAGGGCCATCCTACGAGCAGTACTTC. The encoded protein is CASSLIGTGSGPSYEQYF. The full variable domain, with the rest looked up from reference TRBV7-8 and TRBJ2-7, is GAGVSQSPRYKVAKRGQDVALRCDPISGHVSLFWYQQALGQGPEFLTYFQNEAQLDKSGLPSDRFFAERPEGSVSTLKIQRTQQEDSAVYLCASSLIGTGSGPSYEQYFGPGTRLTVT.

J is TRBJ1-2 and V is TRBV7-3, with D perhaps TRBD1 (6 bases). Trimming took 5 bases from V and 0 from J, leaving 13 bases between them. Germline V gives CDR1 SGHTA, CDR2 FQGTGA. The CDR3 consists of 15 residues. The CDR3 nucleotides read TGTGCCAGCAGCCACAGACAGGACCCTAACTATGGCTACACCTTC. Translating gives CASSHRQDPNYGYTF.

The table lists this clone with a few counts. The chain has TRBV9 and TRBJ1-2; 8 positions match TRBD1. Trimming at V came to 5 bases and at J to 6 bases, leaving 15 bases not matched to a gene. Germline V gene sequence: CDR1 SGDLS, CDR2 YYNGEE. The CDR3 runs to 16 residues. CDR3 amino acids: CASRKALGQGSDGYTF. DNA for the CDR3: TGTGCCAGCAGGAAAGCTTTAGGACAGGGATCGGATGGCTACACCTTC.

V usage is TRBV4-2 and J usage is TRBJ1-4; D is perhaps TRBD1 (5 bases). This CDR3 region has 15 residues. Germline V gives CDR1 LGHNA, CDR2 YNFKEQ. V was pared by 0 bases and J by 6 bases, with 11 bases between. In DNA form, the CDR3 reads TGTGCCAGCAGCCAAGATCCCAGGGTACATGAAAAACTGTTTTTT. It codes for CASSQDPRVHEKLFF.

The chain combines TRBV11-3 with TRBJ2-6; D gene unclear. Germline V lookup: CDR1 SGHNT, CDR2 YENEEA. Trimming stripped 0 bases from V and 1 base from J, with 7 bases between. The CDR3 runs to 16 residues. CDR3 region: CASSLDLSSGANVLTF. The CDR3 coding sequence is TGTGCCAGCAGCTTAGATCTCAGTTCTGGGGCCAACGTCCTGACTTTC.

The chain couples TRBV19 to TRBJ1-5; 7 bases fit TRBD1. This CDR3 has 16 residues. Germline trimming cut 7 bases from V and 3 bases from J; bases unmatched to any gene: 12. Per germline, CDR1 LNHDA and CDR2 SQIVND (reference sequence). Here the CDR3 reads CASTGRQGWNNQPQHF. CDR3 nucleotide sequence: TGTGCCAGTACCGGAAGACAGGGATGGAACAATCAGCCCCAGCATTTT.

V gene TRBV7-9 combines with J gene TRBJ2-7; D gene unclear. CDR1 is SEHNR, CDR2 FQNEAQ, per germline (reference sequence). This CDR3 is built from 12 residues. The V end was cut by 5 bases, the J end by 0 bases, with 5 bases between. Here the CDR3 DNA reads TGTGCCAGCAGCACAAGCTCCTACGAGCAGTACTTC. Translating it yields CASSTSSYEQYF. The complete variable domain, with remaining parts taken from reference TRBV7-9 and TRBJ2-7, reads DTGVSQNPRHKITKRGQNVTFRCDPISEHNRLYWYRQTLGQGPEFLTYFQNEAQLEKSRLLSDRFSAERPKGSFSTLEIQRTEQGDSAMYLCASSTSSYEQYFGPGTRLTVT.

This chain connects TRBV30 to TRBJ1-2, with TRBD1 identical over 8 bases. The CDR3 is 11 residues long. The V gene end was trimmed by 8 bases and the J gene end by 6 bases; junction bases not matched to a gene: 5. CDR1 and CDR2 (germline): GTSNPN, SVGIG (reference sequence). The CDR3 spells CAGPTGDGYTF. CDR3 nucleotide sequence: TGTGCCGGGCCGACAGGGGATGGCTACACCTTC.

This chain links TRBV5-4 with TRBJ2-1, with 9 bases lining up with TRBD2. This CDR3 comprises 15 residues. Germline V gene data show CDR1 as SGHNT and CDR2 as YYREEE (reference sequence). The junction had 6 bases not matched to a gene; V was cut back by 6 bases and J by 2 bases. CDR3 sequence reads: CASKPSGGTYNEQFF. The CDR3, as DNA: TGTGCCAGCAAACCCAGCGGGGGGACCTACAATGAGCAGTTCTTC.

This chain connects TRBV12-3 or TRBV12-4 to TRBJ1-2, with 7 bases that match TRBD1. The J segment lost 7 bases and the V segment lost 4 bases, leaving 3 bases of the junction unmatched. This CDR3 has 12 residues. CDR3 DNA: TGTGCCAGCAGTTCAGGGGGTTTTGGCTACACCTTC. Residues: CASSSGGFGYTF.

The CDR3 region is CASSYLGRASPLHF. The DNA for the CDR3 is TGTGCCAGCAGTTACCTCGGCAGGGCTTCACCCCTCCACTTT. J is TRBJ1-6 and V is TRBV6-2 or TRBV6-3, with a possible D match to TRBD1 (5 bases). This CDR3 region has 14 residues. Per the germline V gene, CDR1 is MNHEY and CDR2 is SVGEGT. V dropped 2 bases and J dropped 9 bases, with 11 bases sitting between them.